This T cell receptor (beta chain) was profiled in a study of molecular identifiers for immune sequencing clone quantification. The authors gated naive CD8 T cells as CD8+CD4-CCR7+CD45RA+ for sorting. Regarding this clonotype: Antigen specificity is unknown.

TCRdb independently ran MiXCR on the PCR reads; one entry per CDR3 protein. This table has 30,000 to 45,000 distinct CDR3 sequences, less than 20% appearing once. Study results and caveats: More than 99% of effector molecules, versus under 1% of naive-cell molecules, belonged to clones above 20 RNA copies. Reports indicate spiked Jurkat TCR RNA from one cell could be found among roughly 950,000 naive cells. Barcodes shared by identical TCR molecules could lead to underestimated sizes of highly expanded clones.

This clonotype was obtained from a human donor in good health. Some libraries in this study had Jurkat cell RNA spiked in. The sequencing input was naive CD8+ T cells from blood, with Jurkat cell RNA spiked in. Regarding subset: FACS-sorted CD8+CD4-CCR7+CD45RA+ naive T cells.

CDR3 bases: TGTGCCAGCAGTTTTTTTAGCAATCAGCCCCAGCATTTT. Protein product: CASSFFSNQPQHF. This chain joins TRBV28 and TRBJ1-5; D is undetermined. The germline CDR1 and CDR2 sequences are MDHEN and SYDVKM. Trimming took 3 bases from V and 0 from J, leaving 3 bases between them. This CDR3 has 13 amino acids.